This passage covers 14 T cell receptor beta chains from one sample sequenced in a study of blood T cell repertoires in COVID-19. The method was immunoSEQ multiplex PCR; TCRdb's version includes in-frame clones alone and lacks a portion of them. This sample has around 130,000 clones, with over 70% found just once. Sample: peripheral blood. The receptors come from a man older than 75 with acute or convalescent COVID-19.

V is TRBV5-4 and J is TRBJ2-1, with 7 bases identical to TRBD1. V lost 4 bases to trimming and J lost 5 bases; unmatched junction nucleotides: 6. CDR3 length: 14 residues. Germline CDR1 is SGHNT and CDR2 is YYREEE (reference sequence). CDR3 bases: TGTGCCAGCAGCCCGAGGACAGGTCACAATGAGCAGTTCTTC. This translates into CASSPRTGHNEQFF.

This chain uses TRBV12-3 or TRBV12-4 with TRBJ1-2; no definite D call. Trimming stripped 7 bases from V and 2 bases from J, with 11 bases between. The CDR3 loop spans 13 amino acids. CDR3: CASNAGPNYGYTF. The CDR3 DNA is TGTGCCAGCAACGCGGGTCCAAACTATGGCTACACCTTC.

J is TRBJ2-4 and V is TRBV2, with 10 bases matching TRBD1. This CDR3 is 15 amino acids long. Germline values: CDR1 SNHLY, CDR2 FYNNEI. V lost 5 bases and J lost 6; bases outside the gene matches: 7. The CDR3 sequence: CASSSPGQGRNIQYF. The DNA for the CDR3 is TGTGCCAGCAGTTCTCCGGGACAGGGGAGAAACATTCAGTACTTC.

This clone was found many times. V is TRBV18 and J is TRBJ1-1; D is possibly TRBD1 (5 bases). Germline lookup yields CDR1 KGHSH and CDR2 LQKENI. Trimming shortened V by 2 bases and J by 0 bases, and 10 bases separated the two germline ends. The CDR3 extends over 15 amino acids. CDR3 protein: CASSPSRAMNTEAFF. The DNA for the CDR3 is TGTGCCAGCTCACCAAGCAGGGCGATGAACACTGAAGCTTTCTTT.

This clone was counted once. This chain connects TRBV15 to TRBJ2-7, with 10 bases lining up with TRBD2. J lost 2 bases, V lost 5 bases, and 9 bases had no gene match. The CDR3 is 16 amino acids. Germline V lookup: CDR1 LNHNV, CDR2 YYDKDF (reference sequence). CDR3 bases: TGTGCCACCAGCCCCCGCACTAGCGGGGAAACCTACGAGCAGTACTTC. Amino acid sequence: CATSPRTSGETYEQYF.

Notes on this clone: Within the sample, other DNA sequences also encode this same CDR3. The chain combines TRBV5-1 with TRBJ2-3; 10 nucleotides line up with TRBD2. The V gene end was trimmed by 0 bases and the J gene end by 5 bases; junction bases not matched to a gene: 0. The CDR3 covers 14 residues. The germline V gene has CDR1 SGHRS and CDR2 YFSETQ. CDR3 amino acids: CASSLGLAGDTQYF. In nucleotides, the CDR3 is TGCGCCAGCAGCTTGGGACTAGCGGGAGATACGCAGTATTTT.

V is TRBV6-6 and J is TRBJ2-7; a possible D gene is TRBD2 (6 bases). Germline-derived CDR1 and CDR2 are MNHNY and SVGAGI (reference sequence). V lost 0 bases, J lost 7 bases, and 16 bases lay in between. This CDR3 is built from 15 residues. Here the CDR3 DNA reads TGTGCCAGCAGTTACTCTTTGGAGGGGCCGAGAGAGCAGTACTTC. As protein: CASSYSLEGPREQYF.

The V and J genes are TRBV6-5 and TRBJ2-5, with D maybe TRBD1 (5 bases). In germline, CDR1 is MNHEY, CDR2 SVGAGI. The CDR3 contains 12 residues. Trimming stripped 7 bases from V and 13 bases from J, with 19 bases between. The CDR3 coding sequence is TGTGCCAGCACCTTGGACACGAGTAACCTGTACTTC. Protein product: CASTLDTSNLYF.

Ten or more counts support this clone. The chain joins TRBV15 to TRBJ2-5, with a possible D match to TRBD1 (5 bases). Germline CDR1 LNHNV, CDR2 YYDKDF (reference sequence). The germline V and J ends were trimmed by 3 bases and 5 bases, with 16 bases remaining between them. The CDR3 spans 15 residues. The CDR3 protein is CATSRQGFARETQYF. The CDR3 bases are TGTGCCACCAGCAGGCAGGGTTTTGCCCGGGAGACCCAGTACTTC.

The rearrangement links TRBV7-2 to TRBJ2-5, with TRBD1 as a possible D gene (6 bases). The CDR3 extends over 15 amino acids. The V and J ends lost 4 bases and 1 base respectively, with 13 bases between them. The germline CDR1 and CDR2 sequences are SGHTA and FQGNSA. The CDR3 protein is CASSSQGRGQETQYF. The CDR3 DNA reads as TGTGCCAGCAGCTCACAGGGAAGGGGCCAAGAGACCCAGTACTTC.

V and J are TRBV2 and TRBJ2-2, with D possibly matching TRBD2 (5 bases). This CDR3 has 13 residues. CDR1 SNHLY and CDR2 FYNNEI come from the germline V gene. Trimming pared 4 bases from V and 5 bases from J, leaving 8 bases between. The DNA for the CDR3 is TGTGCCAGCAGTGCGGGGATAACCGGGGAGCTGTTTTTT. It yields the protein CASSAGITGELFF.

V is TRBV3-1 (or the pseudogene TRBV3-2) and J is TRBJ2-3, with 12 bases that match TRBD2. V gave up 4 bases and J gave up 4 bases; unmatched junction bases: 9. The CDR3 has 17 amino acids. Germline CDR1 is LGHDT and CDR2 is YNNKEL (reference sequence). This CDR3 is CASSRGASGGVADTQYF. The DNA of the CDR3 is TGTGCCAGCAGCCGCGGGGCTAGCGGGGGGGTTGCAGATACGCAGTATTTT.

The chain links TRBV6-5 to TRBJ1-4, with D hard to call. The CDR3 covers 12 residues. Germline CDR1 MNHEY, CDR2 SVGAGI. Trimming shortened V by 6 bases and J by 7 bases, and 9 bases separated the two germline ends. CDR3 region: CASRGLGEKLFF. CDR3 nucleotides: TGTGCCAGCAGGGGCCTTGGTGAAAAACTGTTTTTT.

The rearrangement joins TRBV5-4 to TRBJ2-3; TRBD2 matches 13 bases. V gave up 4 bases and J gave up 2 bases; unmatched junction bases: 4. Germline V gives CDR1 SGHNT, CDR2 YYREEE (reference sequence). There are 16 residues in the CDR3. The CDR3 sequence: CASSPGTSGATDTQYF. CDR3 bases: TGTGCCAGCAGCCCTGGGACTAGCGGGGCCACAGATACGCAGTATTTT.